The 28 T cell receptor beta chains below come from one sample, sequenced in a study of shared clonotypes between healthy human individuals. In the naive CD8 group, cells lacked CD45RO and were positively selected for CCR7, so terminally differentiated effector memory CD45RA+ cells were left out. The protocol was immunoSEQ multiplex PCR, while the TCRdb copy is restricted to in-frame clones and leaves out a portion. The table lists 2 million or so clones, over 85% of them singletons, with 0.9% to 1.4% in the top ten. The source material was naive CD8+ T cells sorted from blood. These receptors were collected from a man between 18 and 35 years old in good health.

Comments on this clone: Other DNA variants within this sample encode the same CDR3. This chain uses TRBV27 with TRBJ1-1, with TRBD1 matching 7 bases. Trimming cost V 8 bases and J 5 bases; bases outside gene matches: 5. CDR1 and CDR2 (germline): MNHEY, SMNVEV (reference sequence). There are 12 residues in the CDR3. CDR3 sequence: CASSTGLTEAFF. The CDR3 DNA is TGTGCCAGCTCGACAGGGCTGACTGAAGCTTTCTTT.

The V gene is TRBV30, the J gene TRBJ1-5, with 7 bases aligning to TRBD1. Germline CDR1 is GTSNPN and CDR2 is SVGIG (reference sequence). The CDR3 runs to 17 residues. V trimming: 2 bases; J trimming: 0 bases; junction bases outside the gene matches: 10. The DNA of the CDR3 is TGTGCCTGGAGTCTTCCGACAGGGATCTATAGCAATCAGCCCCAGCATTTT. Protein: CAWSLPTGIYSNQPQHF. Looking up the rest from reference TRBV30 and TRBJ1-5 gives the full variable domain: SQTIHQWPATLVQPVGSPLSLECTVEGTSNPNLYWYRQAAGRGLQLLFYSVGIGQISSEVPQNLSASRPQDRQFILSSKKLLLSDSGFYLCAWSLPTGIYSNQPQHFGDGTRLSIL.

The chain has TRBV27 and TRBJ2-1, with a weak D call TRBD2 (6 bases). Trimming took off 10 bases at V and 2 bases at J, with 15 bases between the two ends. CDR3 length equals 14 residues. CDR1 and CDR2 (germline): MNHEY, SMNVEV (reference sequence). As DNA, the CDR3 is TGTGCCACTGGCGAGCGGGCCCCCTACAATGAGCAGTTCTTC. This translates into CATGERAPYNEQFF.

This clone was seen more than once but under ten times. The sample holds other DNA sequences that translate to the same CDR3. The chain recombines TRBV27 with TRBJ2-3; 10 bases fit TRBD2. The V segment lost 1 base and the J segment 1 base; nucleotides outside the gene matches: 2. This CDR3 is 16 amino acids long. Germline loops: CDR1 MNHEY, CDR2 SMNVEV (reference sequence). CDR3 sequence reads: CASSLLGTSGTDTQYF. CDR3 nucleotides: TGTGCCAGCAGTTTATTGGGGACTAGCGGCACAGATACGCAGTATTTT.

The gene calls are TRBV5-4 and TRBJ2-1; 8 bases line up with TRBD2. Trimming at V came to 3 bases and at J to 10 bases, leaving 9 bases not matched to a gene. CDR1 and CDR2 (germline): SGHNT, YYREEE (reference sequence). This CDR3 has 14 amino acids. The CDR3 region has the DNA TGTGCCAGCAGCTCCATACTAGCGGTCCACGAGCAGTTCTTC. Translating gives CASSSILAVHEQFF.

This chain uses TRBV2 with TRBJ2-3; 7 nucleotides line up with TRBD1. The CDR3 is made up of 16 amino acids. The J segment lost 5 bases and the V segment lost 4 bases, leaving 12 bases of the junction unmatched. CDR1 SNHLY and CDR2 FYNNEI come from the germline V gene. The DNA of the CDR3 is TGTGCCAGCAGTGCACCCTCGACAGGGTGGAAAGATACGCAGTATTTT. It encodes CASSAPSTGWKDTQYF.

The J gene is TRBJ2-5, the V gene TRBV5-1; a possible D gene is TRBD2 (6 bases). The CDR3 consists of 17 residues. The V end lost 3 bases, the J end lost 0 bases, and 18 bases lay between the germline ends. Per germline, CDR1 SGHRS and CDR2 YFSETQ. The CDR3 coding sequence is TGCGCCAGCAGCTCGTTGCGACTAGAAGGGTACCAAGAGACCCAGTACTTC. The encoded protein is CASSSLRLEGYQETQYF.

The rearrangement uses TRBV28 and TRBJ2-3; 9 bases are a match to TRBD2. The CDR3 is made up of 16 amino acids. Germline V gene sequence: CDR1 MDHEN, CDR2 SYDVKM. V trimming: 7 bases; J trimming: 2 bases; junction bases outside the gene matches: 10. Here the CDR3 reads CASNPGAGGFTDTQYF. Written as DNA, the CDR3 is TGTGCCAGCAACCCTGGAGCGGGGGGCTTCACAGATACGCAGTATTTT.

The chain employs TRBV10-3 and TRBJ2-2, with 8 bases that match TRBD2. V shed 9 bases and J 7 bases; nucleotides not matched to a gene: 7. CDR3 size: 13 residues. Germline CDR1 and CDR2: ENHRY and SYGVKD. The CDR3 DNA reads TGTGCCATTCCGGGACTAGTCAGCGGGGAGCTGTTTTTT. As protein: CAIPGLVSGELFF.

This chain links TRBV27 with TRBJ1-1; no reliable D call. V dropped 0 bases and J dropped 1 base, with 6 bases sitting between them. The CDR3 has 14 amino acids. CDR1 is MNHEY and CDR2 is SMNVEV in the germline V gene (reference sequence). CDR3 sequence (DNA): TGTGCCAGCAGTTTATCAACCCCGAACACTGAAGCTTTCTTT. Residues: CASSLSTPNTEAFF.

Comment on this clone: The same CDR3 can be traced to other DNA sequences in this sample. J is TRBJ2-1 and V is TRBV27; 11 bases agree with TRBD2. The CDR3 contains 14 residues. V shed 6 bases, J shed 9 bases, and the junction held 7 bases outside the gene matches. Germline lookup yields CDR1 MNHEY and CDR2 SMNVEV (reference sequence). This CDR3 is CASRVAGGPGEQFF. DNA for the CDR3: TGTGCCAGCAGGGTAGCGGGAGGGCCCGGTGAGCAGTTCTTC.

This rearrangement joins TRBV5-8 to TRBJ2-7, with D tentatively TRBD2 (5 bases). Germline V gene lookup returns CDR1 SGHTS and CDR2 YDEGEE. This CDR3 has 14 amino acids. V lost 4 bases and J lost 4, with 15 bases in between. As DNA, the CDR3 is TGTGCCAGCAGCCGAGCGGTGATGGGGTACGAGCAGTACTTC. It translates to CASSRAVMGYEQYF. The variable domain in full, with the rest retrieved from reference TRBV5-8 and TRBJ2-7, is EAGVTQSPTHLIKTRGQQATLRCSPISGHTSVYWYQQALGLGLQFLLWYDEGEERNRGNFPPRFSGRQFPNYSSELNVNALELEDSALYLCASSRAVMGYEQYFGPGTRLTVT.

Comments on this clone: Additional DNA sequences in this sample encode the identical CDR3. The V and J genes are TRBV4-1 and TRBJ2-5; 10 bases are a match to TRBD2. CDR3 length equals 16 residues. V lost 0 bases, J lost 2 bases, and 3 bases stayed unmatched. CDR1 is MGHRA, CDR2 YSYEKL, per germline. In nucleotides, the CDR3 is TGCGCCAGCAGCCAAGATCTAGCGGGGGAACAAGAGACCCAGTACTTC. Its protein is CASSQDLAGEQETQYF.

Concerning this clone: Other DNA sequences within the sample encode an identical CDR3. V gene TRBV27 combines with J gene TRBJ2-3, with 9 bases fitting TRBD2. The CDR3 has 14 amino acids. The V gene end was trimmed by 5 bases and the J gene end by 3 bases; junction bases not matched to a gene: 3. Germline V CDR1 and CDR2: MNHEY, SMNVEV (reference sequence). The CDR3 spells CASSTAGGTDTQYF. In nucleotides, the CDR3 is TGTGCCAGCAGTACTGCGGGGGGGACAGATACGCAGTATTTT.

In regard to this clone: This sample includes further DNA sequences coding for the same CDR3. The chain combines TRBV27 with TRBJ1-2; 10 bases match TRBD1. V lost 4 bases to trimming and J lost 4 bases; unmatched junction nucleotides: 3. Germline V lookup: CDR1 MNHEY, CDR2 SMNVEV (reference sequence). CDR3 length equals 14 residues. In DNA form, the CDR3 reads TGTGCCAGCAGTTCGACAGGGGGCGGCTATGGCTACACCTTC. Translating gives CASSSTGGGYGYTF.

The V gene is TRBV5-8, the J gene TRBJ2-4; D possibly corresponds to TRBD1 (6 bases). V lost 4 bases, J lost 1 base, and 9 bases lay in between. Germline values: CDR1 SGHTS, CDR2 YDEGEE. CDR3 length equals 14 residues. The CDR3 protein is CASSRDRAKNIQYF. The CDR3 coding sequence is TGTGCCAGCAGCCGAGACAGGGCCAAAAACATTCAGTACTTC.

CDR3 amino acids: CASSHGLGENSYEQYF. As DNA, the CDR3 is TGCGCCAGCAGCCATGGCCTCGGGGAAAACTCCTACGAGCAGTACTTC. This chain connects TRBV4-1 to TRBJ2-7; D is possibly TRBD2 (5 bases). Germline CDR1 and CDR2: MGHRA and YSYEKL. V was trimmed by 3 bases and J by 0 bases, leaving 15 bases between them. The CDR3 loop spans 16 amino acids.

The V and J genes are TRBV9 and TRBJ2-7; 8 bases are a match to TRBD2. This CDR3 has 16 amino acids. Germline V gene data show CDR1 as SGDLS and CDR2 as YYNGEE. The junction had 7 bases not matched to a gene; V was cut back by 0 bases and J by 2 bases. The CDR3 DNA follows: TGTGCCAGCAGCGTAGATGAGACTAGCGCAACCTACGAGCAGTACTTC. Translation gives CASSVDETSATYEQYF.

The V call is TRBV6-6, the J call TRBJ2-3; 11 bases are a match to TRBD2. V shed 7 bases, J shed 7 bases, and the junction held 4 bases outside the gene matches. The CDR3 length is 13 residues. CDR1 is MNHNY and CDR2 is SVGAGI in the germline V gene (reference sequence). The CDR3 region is CASTRLAGYTQYF. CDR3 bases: TGTGCCAGCACCAGACTAGCGGGGTATACGCAGTATTTT.

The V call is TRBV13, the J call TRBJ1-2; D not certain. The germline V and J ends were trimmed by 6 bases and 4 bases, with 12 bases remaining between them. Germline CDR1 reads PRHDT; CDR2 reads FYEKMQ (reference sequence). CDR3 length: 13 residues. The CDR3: CASRSFVGYGYTF. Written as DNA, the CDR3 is TGTGCCAGCAGGTCGTTCGTCGGCTATGGCTACACCTTC. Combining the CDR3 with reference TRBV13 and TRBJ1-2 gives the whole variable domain AAGVIQSPRHLIKEKRETATLKCYPIPRHDTVYWYQQGPGQDPQFLISFYEKMQSDKGSIPDRFSAQQFSDYHSELNMSSLELGDSALYFCASRSFVGYGYTFGSGTRLTVV.

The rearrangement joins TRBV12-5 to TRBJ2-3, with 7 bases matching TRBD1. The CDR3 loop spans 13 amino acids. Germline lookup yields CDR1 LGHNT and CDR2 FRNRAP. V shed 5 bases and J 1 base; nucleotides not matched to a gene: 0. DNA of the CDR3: TGTGCTAGTGGTACAGGGGGCACAGATACGCAGTATTTT. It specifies CASGTGGTDTQYF.

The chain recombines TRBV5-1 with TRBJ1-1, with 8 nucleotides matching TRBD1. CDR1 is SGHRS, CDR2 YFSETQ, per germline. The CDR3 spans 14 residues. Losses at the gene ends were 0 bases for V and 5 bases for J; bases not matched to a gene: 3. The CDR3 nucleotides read TGCGCCAGCAGCTTGGCAGGGGGCAGGACTGAAGCTTTCTTT. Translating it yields CASSLAGGRTEAFF.

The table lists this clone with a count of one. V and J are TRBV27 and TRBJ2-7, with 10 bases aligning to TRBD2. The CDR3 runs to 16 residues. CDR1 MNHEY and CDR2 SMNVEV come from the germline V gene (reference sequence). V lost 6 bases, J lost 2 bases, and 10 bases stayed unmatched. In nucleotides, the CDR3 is TGTGCCAGCAGCCTTTATAGCGGGGGGAAACCCTACGAGCAGTACTTC. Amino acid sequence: CASSLYSGGKPYEQYF.

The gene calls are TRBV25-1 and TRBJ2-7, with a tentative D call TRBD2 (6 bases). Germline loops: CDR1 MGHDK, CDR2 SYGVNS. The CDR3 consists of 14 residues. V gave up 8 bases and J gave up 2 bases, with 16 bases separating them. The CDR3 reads CASRQSGEPYEQYF. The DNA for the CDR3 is TGTGCCAGCCGGCAATCGGGAGAGCCCTACGAGCAGTACTTC.

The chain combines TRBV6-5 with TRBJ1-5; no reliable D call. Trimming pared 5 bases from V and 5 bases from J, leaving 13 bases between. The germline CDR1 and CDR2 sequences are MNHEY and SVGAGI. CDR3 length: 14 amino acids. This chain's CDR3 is CASSSGITDQPQHF. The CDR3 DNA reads TGTGCCAGCAGTAGCGGGATAACTGATCAGCCCCAGCATTTT.

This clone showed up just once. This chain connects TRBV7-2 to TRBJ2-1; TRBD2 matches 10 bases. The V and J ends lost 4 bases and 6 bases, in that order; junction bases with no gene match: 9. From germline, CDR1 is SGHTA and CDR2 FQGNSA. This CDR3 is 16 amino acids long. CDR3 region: CASSSPPAGGSNEQFF. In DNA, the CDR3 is TGTGCCAGCAGCTCCCCCCCAGCGGGGGGGTCCAATGAGCAGTTCTTC.

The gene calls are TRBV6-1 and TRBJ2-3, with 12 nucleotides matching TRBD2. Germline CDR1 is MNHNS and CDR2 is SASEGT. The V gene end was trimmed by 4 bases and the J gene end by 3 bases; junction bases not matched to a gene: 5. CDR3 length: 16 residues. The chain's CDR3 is CASSGLAGGRTDTQYF. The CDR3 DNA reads TGTGCCAGCAGTGGGCTAGCGGGGGGGCGAACAGATACGCAGTATTTT.

This CDR3 reads CASSLGTTIEQFF. CDR3 nucleotides: TGTGCCAGCAGCTTAGGGACTACCATTGAGCAGTTCTTC. The gene calls are TRBV7-8 and TRBJ2-1; TRBD2 might be the D (6 bases). V was clipped by 1 base and J by 9 bases, with 10 bases between them. Germline-derived CDR1 and CDR2 are SGHVS and FQNEAQ. This CDR3 has 13 amino acids.